Listed here are 20 T cell receptor beta chains from one sample, sequenced in a study of cytomegalovirus exposure and HLA in healthy donors. 13 Jbeta primers and 60 Vbeta primers were used for the PCR. Sequencing was performed with immunoSEQ multiplex PCR; in TCRdb, only in-frame clones are kept and a portion is missing. The table has 95,000 to 150,000 clones, around 81% seen once. Sequencing input: PBMCs. The receptor set was obtained from a woman between 40 and 50 years old in good health and CMV-seronegative.

This clone was detected only a few times. This rearrangement joins TRBV30 to TRBJ1-1, with D perhaps matching TRBD1 (6 bases). From germline, CDR1 is GTSNPN and CDR2 SVGIG (reference sequence). This CDR3 is built from 14 residues. V was shortened by 4 bases and J by 1 base, with 13 bases between the two germline ends. CDR3 bases: TGTGCCTGGACTCCGGGACACTCGAACACTGAAGCTTTCTTT. Encoded protein: CAWTPGHSNTEAFF.

CDR3: CASSETFRGGSNAEAFF. The CDR3 DNA reads as TGTGCCAGCAGTGAAACATTCAGGGGTGGGTCAAACGCTGAAGCTTTCTTT. The chain combines TRBV2 with TRBJ1-1; D may be TRBD1 (6 bases). Germline values: CDR1 SNHLY, CDR2 FYNNEI. This CDR3 spans 17 amino acids. V was clipped by 2 bases and J by 6 bases, with 22 bases between them.

The chain combines TRBV2 with TRBJ1-6, with TRBD1 as a possible D gene (6 bases). Germline assignment: CDR1 SNHLY and CDR2 FYNNEI. Deletions cut 6 bases from V and 9 bases from J, with 18 bases between. This CDR3 comprises 15 residues. The CDR3 spells CASSSIGGVGSPLHF. In nucleotides, the CDR3 is TGTGCCAGCAGCTCAATTGGGGGCGTAGGTTCACCCCTCCACTTT.

In this sample, this clone turned up once. The genes are TRBV11-1 and TRBJ2-1, with a possible D match to TRBD2 (6 bases). CDR1 and CDR2 (germline): SGHAT, FQDESV (reference sequence). The CDR3 consists of 12 residues. V lost 8 bases and J 15 bases, leaving 20 bases between the germline ends. For the CDR3, the DNA is TGTGCCAGCGGACTCTATAGCGGCACGCCGTTCTTC. Translation gives CASGLYSGTPFF.

The chain recombines TRBV5-6 with TRBJ2-1, with TRBD2 matching over 9 bases. The trim removed 1 base at V and 0 bases at J, leaving 5 bases unmatched. CDR3 length: 17 amino acids. Germline assignment: CDR1 SGHDT and CDR2 YYEEEE. The CDR3 loop reads CASSLMTSGSSYNEQFF. Here the CDR3 DNA reads TGTGCCAGCAGCTTGATGACTAGCGGTAGCTCCTACAATGAGCAGTTCTTC.

The V and J genes are TRBV5-6 and TRBJ1-4; D gene uncertain. The CDR3 has 15 residues. V was trimmed by 0 bases and J by 4 bases, leaving 10 bases between them. Per germline, CDR1 SGHDT and CDR2 YYEEEE. CDR3 residues: CASSLGSAHNEKLFF. CDR3 DNA: TGTGCCAGCAGCTTGGGCAGCGCACATAATGAAAAACTGTTTTTT.

The V and J genes are TRBV10-1 and TRBJ1-4; maybe TRBD1 (5 bases). The germline V gene encodes CDR1 WNHNN and CDR2 SYGVQD (reference sequence). V gave up 3 bases and J gave up 6 bases, with 14 bases separating them. CDR3 length equals 15 residues. In nucleotides, the CDR3 is TGCGCCAGCAGTGATGGTCAGGGTATGGATGAAAAACTGTTTTTT. Amino acid sequence: CASSDGQGMDEKLFF.

V and J are TRBV27 and TRBJ2-2; no reliable D call. The length of the CDR3 is 12 residues. CDR1 and CDR2 (germline): MNHEY, SMNVEV (reference sequence). The V end was cut by 6 bases, the J end by 7 bases, with 9 bases between. The CDR3: CASRVAGGELFF. For the CDR3, the DNA is TGTGCCAGCAGGGTCGCCGGCGGGGAGCTGTTTTTT.

The gene calls are TRBV19 and TRBJ1-6, with 9 bases lining up with TRBD1. Trimming removed 3 bases from V and 14 bases from J; junction bases left unmatched: 11. The CDR3 extends over 15 amino acids. Germline CDR1 reads LNHDA; CDR2 reads SQIVND (reference sequence). As DNA, the CDR3 is TGTGCCAGTAGTATCACCGGGACAGGGCTACTCTCCCTCCACTTT. It yields the protein CASSITGTGLLSLHF.

The rearrangement links TRBV6-4 to TRBJ2-1, with D perhaps matching TRBD1 (5 bases). This CDR3 region has 15 residues. CDR1 is MRHNA, CDR2 SNTAGT, per germline. Trimming removed 10 bases from V and 3 bases from J, with 19 bases in between. The CDR3 region is CATTSTGILYNEQFF. The CDR3 DNA is TGTGCCACCACCTCCACAGGAATTCTCTACAATGAGCAGTTCTTC.

The chain combines TRBV5-1 with TRBJ2-7; 12 nucleotides match TRBD2. The germline gives CDR1 SGHRS, CDR2 YFSETQ. The CDR3 runs 17 residues. Trimming cost V 0 bases and J 0 bases; bases outside gene matches: 4. In nucleotides, the CDR3 is TGCGCCAGCAGCTTGGCGGGACTAGCGGGTGCCTCCTACGAGCAGTACTTC. Translated: CASSLAGLAGASYEQYF.

This chain uses TRBV12-5 with TRBJ2-1; 7 bases are a match to TRBD1. This CDR3 is 16 amino acids long. J lost 9 bases, V lost 5 bases, and 16 bases had no gene match. Germline CDR1 reads LGHNT; CDR2 reads FRNRAP. The CDR3: CASGGGERGTAREQFF. The CDR3 DNA reads TGTGCTAGTGGTGGCGGAGAACGTGGGACAGCGCGTGAGCAGTTCTTC.

Notes on this clone: At one end the junction does not follow the germline gene, possibly because of a read error. The chain links TRBV19 to TRBJ1-2; D is perhaps TRBD1 (5 bases). The CDR3 totals 15 residues. The V gene's germline CDR1 is LNHDA and CDR2 SQIVND (reference sequence). The CDR3 loop is CASSLDRRLNYGYTF. In DNA, the CDR3 is TGTGCCAGTAGTTTAGACAGAAGACTTAACTATGGCTACACCTTC.

This clone has only a few counts. The chain employs TRBV7-9 and TRBJ2-2, with D perhaps TRBD1 (5 bases). From germline, CDR1 is SEHNR and CDR2 FQNEAQ (reference sequence). This CDR3 spans 15 amino acids. Trimming left V 3 bases short and J 0 bases short, with 8 bases between. CDR3 loop: CASSFAGTNTGELFF. The CDR3 region has the DNA TGTGCCAGCAGCTTCGCAGGGACGAACACCGGGGAGCTGTTTTTT.

This clone has a single count. The J gene is TRBJ2-2, the V gene TRBV5-6; 9 bases fit TRBD2. CDR1 and CDR2 from the germline V gene are SGHDT and YYEEEE. V was pared by 0 bases and J by 1 base, with 7 bases of the junction left unmatched. The CDR3 is made up of 18 amino acids. CDR3 protein: CASSLGVLAGWNTGELFF. The CDR3 DNA follows: TGTGCCAGCAGCTTGGGGGTCCTAGCGGGGTGGAACACCGGGGAGCTGTTTTTT.

The chain joins TRBV30 to TRBJ2-1; 12 positions agree with TRBD2. The junction had 5 bases not matched to a gene; V was cut back by 1 base and J by 13 bases. Per the germline V gene, CDR1 is GTSNPN and CDR2 is SVGIG (reference sequence). The CDR3 is 13 amino acids. For the CDR3, the DNA is TGTGCCTGGAGTGGACTAGCGGGGGCCCCCCAGTTCTTC. Amino acids: CAWSGLAGAPQFF. Together with reference TRBV30 and TRBJ2-1, the CDR3 gives the full variable domain: SQTIHQWPATLVQPVGSPLSLECTVEGTSNPNLYWYRQAAGRGLQLLFYSVGIGQISSEVPQNLSASRPQDRQFILSSKKLLLSDSGFYLCAWSGLAGAPQFFGPGTRLTVL.

The rearrangement links TRBV27 to TRBJ1-5; 9 nucleotides match TRBD1. CDR1 and CDR2 (germline): MNHEY, SMNVEV (reference sequence). The CDR3 is 18 amino acids. V was clipped by 5 bases and J by 2 bases; unmatched bases: 13. In DNA, the CDR3 is TGTGCCAGCAGTGCCGGGACAGGGATCTGGGGTGGCAATCAGCCCCAGCATTTT. Translating it yields CASSAGTGIWGGNQPQHF.

The table lists this clone with a few counts. This chain links TRBV6-1 with TRBJ1-1; 9 nucleotides agree with TRBD1. Germline V gives CDR1 MNHNS, CDR2 SASEGT. V was clipped by 7 bases and J by 3 bases; unmatched bases: 3. This CDR3 comprises 13 residues. CDR3 nucleotides: TGTGCCAGCAAGGGGACAGGGTACACTGAAGCTTTCTTT. Protein product: CASKGTGYTEAFF.

This chain connects TRBV18 to TRBJ2-1; 8 bases agree with TRBD2. The CDR3 is 17 residues long. The V and J ends lost 1 base and 8 bases, in that order; junction bases with no gene match: 13. The germline CDR1 and CDR2 sequences are KGHSH and LQKENI. The DNA for the CDR3 is TGTGCCAGCTCACCACTCAAGCCGGGACTAGTGGCCCATGAGCAGTTCTTC. The encoded protein is CASSPLKPGLVAHEQFF.

This rearrangement joins TRBV11-2 to TRBJ1-1; the match to TRBD1 covers 7 bases. CDR1 and CDR2 from the germline V gene are SGHAT and FQNNGV. The CDR3 loop spans 15 amino acids. Losses at the gene ends were 3 bases for V and 3 bases for J; bases not matched to a gene: 7. The CDR3 loop reads CASSFVRGLDTEAFF. The DNA of the CDR3 is TGTGCCAGCAGCTTCGTTAGGGGGCTGGACACTGAAGCTTTCTTT.